The next 2 T cell receptor beta chains were all read from a single sample in a study of blood T cell repertoires in COVID-19. Produced via immunoSEQ multiplex PCR; TCRdb's table is partial and in-frame only. The sample gives some 670,000 clones, about 90% of which show up once; roughly 0.26% is in the top ten. Sequencing was done on a sample of peripheral blood. All receptors come from a woman between 18 and 29 years old with acute or convalescent COVID-19.

The rearrangement joins TRBV23-1 to TRBJ1-1; maybe TRBD1 (5 bases). TRBV23-1 is an ORF, with its function uncertain. Trimming took 0 bases from V and 1 from J, leaving 15 bases between them. The CDR3 sequence is 17 residues long. CDR3 in amino acids: CASSQSMGGGSNTEAFF. CDR3 sequence (DNA): TGCGCCAGCAGTCAATCGATGGGGGGAGGCTCGAACACTGAAGCTTTCTTT.

This clone was observed once. The rearrangement joins TRBV9 to TRBJ1-4; a weak D match, TRBD1 (6 bases). The CDR3 has 14 amino acids. CDR1 SGDLS and CDR2 YYNGEE come from the germline V gene. Deletions cut 3 bases from V and 6 bases from J, with 12 bases between. The CDR3 sequence: CASSGQEVDEKLFF. CDR3 nucleotides: TGTGCCAGCAGCGGACAGGAGGTAGATGAAAAACTGTTTTTT.